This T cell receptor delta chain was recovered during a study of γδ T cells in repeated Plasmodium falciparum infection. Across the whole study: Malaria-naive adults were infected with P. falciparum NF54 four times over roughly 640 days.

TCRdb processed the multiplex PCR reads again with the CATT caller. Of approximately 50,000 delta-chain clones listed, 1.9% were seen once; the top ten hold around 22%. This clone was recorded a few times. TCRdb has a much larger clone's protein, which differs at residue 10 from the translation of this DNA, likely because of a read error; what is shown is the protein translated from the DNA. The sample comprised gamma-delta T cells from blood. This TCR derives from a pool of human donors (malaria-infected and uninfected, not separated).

The CDR3: CAVLWGIPPNKLIF. The CDR3, as DNA: TGTGCCGTACTCTGGGGGATACCTCCGAATAAACTCATCTTT. The chain carries TRDV3 and TRDJ1, with 11 positions matching TRDD3. TCRdb records no J gene; here it was assigned by comparing the DNA to germline. This CDR3 contains 14 residues. The V gene end was trimmed by 5 bases and the J gene end by 6 bases; junction bases not matched to a gene: 11. CDR1 is TVYSNPD, CDR2 GDNSRS, per germline (reference sequence).